This TCR beta chain was identified during a study of blood T cell repertoires in COVID-19. TCRdb keeps only in-frame clones here, not all; method: immunoSEQ multiplex PCR. The profile shows 70,000 to 95,000 clones, around 85% of them singletons. The CDR3 consists of 15 residues. The V gene's germline CDR1 is SGDLS and CDR2 YYNGEE. After removal of 2 bases from V and 9 bases from J, the junction contained 6 bases not matched to a gene. Judged by abundance, this clone is medium-sized. The chain is built from TRBV9 and TRBJ1-6, with 9 bases matching TRBD1. The receptor was derived from a man of 80 years or more with active or convalescent COVID-19. Sequenced input: peripheral blood. DNA for the CDR3: TGTGCCAGCAGCGTTGGACAGGGGACTGTTTCACCCCTCCACTTT. This translates into CASSVGQGTVSPLHF.